This T cell receptor (beta chain) is drawn from a study of cytomegalovirus exposure and HLA in healthy donors. Whole-study results and caveats: Some V segments, including TRBV6-2 and TRBV6-3, were excluded as indistinguishable. Cytomegalovirus-associated TCR beta chains were listed, numbering some 180.

Participants comprised healthy donors of bone marrow. Comments on this clone: What it recognizes is unknown.

The PCR employed 60 Vbeta primers together with 13 Jbeta primers. Authors' analysis steps: Around 83 million unique TCR beta chains, some 9.9 million shared, were counted in a later analysis. Using immunoSEQ multiplex PCR, the repertoire was profiled, and TCRdb retains in-frame clones only, with some absent. V and J calls plus clone size are reproduced from that table; the DNA served to infer D and trimming. This sample has 150,000 to 200,000 clones, with under 80% found just once. The germline V and J ends were trimmed by 1 base and 1 base, with 17 bases remaining between them. CDR3 length equals 17 residues. CDR1 SGHRS and CDR2 YFSETQ come from the germline V gene.

The clonotype comes from a young woman in good health and CMV-seropositive. The genes are TRBV5-1 and TRBJ2-5; tentative D call: TRBD2 (6 bases). Source material: PBMCs. The CDR3 DNA follows: TGCGCCAGCAGCTTGTGGCCGGGGGACGCGGGCCAAGAGACCCAGTACTTC. Its translation: CASSLWPGDAGQETQYF. Full variable domain (remainder filled in from reference TRBV5-1 and TRBJ2-5): KAGVTQTPRYLIKTRGQQVTLSCSPISGHRSVSWYQQTPGQGLQFLFEYFSETQRNKGNFPGRFSGRQFSNSRSEMNVSTLELGDSALYLCASSLWPGDAGQETQYFGPGTRLLVL.